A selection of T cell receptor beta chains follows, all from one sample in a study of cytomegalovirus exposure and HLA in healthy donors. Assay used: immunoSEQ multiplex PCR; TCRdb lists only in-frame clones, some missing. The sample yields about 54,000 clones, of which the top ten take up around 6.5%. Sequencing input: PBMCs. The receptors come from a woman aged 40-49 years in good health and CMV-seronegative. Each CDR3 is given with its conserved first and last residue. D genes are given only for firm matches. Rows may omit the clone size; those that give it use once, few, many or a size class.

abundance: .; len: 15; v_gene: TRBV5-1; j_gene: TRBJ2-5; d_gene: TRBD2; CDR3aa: CASSLRLADQRTQYF; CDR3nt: TGCGCCAGCAGCCTAAGACTAGCGGATCAGAGAACCCAGTACTTC
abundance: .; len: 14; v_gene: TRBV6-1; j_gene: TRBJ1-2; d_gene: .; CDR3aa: CASSPGGTSYGYTF; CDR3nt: TGTGCCAGCAGTCCCGGGGGGACCTCCTATGGCTACACCTTC
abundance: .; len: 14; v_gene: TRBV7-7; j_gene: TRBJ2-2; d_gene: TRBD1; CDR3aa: CASSRQGTAGELFF; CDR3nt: TGTGCCAGCAGCAGACAGGGTACAGCCGGGGAGCTGTTTTTT
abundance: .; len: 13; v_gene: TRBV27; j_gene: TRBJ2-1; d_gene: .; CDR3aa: CASTPRGDGEQFF; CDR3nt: TGTGCCAGCACCCCCCGCGGGGATGGTGAGCAGTTCTTC
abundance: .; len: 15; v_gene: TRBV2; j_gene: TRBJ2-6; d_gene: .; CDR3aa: CASSYRDSGANVLTF; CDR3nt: TGTGCCAGCAGTTACAGGGACTCTGGGGCCAACGTCCTGACTTTC
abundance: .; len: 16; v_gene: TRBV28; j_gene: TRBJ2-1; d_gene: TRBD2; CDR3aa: CASSLPGLAGVNEQFF; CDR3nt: TGTGCCAGCAGTTTGCCGGGACTAGCGGGGGTCAATGAGCAGTTCTTC
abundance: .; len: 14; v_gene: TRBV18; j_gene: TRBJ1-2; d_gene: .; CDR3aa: CASSPPTPGYGYTF; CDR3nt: TGTGCCAGCTCACCACCCACTCCGGGCTATGGCTACACCTTC
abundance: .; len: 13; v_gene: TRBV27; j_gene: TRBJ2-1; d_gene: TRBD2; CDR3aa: CASKTSGGGEQFF; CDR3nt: TGTGCCAGCAAAACTAGCGGGGGAGGCGAGCAGTTCTTC
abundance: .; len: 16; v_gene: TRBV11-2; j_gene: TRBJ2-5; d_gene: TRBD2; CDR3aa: CASSSYEYAGEETQYF; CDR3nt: TGTGCCAGCAGCTCCTACGAATATGCGGGGGAGGAGACCCAGTACTTC
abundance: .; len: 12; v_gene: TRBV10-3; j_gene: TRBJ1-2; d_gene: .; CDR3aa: CAISAEGLGYTF; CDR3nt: TGTGCCATCAGTGCGGAGGGGCTTGGCTACACCTTC
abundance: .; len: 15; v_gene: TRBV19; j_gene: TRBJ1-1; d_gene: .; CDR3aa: CASKNGPGADTEAFF; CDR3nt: TGTGCCAGTAAAAATGGGCCAGGGGCCGACACTGAAGCTTTCTTT
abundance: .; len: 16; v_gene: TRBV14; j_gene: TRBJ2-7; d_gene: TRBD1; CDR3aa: CASSPRDGTGAYEQYF; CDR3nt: TGTGCCAGCAGCCCCCGGGACGGGACAGGCGCCTACGAGCAGTACTTC
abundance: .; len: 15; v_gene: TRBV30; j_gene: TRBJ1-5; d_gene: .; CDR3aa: CAWSARLYSNQPQHF; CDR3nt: TGTGCCTGGAGTGCGAGGCTTTATAGCAATCAGCCCCAGCATTTT
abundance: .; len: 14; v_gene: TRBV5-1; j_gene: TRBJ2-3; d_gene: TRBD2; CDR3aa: CASSWGLAEDTQYF; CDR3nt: TGCGCCAGCAGCTGGGGACTAGCTGAAGATACGCAGTATTTT
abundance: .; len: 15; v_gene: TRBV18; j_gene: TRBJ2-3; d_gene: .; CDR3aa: CASSPIGTGTDTQYF; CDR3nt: TGTGCCAGCTCACCTATAGGGACTGGCACAGATACGCAGTATTTT
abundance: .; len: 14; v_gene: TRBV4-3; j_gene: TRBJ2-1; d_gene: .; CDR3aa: CASSQATTLNEQFF; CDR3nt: TGCGCCAGCAGCCAAGCGACAACACTGAATGAGCAGTTCTTC
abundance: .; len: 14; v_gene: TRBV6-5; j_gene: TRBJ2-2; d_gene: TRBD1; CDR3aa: CASSWGTGTGELFF; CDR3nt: TGTGCCAGCAGTTGGGGGACAGGGACCGGGGAGCTGTTTTTT
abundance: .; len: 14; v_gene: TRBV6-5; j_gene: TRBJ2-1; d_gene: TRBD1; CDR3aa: CASSYGRGYNEQFF; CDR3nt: TGTGCCAGCAGTTACGGCAGGGGGTATAATGAGCAGTTCTTC
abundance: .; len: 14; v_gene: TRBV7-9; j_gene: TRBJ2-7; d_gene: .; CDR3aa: CASSFGRARYEQYF; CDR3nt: TGTGCCAGCAGCTTCGGCAGGGCCCGCTACGAGCAGTACTTC
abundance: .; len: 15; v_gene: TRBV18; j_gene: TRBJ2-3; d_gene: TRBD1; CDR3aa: CASSPLGQGSDTQYF; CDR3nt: TGTGCCAGCTCACCACTGGGACAGGGATCAGATACGCAGTATTTT
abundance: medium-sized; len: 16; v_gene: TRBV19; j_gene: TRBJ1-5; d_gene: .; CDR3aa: CARQLPGREGNQPQHF; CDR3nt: TGTGCCAGACAGTTACCGGGACGGGAGGGCAATCAGCCCCAGCATTTT
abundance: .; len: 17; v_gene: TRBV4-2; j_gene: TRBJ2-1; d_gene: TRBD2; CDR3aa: CASSQDPSGASYNEQFF; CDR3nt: TGTGCCAGCAGCCAAGATCCCAGCGGGGCCTCCTACAATGAGCAGTTCTTC
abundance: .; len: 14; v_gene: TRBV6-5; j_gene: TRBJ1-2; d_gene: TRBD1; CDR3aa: CASSISGQGGGYTF; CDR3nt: TGTGCCAGCAGCATAAGCGGACAGGGTGGAGGCTACACCTTC
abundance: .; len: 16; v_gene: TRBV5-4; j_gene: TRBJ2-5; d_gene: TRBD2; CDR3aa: CASSFLAGGPRETQYF; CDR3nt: TGTGCCAGCAGCTTCCTAGCGGGAGGGCCCAGAGAGACCCAGTACTTC
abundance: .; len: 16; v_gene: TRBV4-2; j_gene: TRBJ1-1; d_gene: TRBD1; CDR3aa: CASSQLRDRDYTEAFF; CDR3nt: TGTGCCAGCAGCCAACTGAGGGACAGGGATTACACTGAGGCTTTCTTT
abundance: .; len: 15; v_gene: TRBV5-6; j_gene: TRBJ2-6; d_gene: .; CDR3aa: CASSLRGTGANVLTF; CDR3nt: TGTGCCAGCAGCTTAAGGGGAACCGGGGCCAACGTCCTGACTTTC
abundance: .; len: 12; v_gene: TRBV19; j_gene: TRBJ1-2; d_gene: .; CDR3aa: CASSPRDNGYTF; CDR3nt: TGTGCCAGTAGTCCCCGGGACAATGGCTACACCTTC
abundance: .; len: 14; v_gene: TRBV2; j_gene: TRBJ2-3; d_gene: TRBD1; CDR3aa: CASHRDRHTDTQYF; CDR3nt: TGTGCCAGCCATAGGGACAGGCACACAGATACGCAGTATTTT
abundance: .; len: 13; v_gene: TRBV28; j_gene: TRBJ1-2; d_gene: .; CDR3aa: CASRLRVQSGYTF; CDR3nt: TGTGCCAGCAGGTTACGGGTTCAATCTGGCTACACCTTC
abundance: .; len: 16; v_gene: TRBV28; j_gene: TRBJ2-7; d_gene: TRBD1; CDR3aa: CASSLLGDRGYYEQYF; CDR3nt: TGTGCCAGCAGTTTATTAGGGGACAGGGGCTACTACGAGCAGTACTTC
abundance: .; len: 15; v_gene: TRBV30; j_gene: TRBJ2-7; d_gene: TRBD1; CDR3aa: CAWSKGQGAPHEQYF; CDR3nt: TGTGCCTGGAGTAAGGGACAGGGGGCCCCACACGAGCAGTACTTC
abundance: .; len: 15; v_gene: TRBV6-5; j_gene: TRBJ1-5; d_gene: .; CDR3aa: CASSYSYTGNQPQHF; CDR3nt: TGTGCCAGCAGTTACTCGTACACAGGCAATCAGCCCCAGCATTTT
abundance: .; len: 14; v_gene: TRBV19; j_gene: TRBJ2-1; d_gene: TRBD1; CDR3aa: CASSPRDRYNEQFF; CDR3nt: TGTGCCAGTAGTCCCAGGGACAGGTACAATGAGCAGTTCTTC
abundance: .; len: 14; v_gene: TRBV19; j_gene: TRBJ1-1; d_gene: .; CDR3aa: CASSASGLVAEAFF; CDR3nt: TGTGCCAGTAGTGCCTCGGGTTTAGTCGCTGAAGCTTTCTTT
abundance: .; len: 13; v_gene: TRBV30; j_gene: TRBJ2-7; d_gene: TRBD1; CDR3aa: CAWSVQGSYEQYF; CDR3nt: TGTGCCTGGAGTGTACAGGGGTCCTACGAGCAGTACTTC
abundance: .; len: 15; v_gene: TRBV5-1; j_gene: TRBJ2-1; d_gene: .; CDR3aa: CASTGGFTGYNEQFF; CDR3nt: TGCGCCAGCACCGGGGGTTTCACGGGGTACAATGAGCAGTTCTTC
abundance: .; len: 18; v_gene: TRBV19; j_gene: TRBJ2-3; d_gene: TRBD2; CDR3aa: CASSYLGRLAGEADTQYF; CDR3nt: TGTGCCAGTAGTTACCTAGGTCGGCTAGCGGGAGAGGCAGATACGCAGTATTTT
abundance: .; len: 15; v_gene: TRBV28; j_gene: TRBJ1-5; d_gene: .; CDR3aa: CASRSDNGRGQPQHF; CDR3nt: TGTGCCAGCAGGAGCGACAACGGGAGGGGTCAGCCCCAGCATTTT
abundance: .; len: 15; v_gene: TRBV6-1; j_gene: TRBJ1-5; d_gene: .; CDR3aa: CASSEGGAFNQPQHF; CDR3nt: TGTGCCAGCAGTGAAGGCGGGGCTTTCAATCAGCCCCAGCATTTT
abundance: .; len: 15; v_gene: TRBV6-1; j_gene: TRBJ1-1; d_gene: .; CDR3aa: CASSELSAGSMSAFF; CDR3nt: TGTGCCAGCAGTGAATTATCGGCGGGCTCCATGTCGGCTTTCTTT
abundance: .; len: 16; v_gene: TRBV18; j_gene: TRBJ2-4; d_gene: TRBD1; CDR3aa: CASSRAGTAAPRIQYF; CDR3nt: TGTGCCAGCTCACGCGCCGGGACAGCCGCCCCTCGCATTCAGTACTTC
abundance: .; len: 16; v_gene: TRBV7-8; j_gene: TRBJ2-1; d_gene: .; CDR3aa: CASSFLWGTSYNEQFF; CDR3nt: TGTGCCAGCAGCTTTTTGTGGGGCACCTCCTACAATGAGCAGTTCTTC
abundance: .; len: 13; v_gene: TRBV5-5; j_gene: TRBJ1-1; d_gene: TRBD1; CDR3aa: CASSYNSGTESFF; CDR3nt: TGTGCCAGCAGCTACAACTCCGGGACAGAATCTTTCTTT